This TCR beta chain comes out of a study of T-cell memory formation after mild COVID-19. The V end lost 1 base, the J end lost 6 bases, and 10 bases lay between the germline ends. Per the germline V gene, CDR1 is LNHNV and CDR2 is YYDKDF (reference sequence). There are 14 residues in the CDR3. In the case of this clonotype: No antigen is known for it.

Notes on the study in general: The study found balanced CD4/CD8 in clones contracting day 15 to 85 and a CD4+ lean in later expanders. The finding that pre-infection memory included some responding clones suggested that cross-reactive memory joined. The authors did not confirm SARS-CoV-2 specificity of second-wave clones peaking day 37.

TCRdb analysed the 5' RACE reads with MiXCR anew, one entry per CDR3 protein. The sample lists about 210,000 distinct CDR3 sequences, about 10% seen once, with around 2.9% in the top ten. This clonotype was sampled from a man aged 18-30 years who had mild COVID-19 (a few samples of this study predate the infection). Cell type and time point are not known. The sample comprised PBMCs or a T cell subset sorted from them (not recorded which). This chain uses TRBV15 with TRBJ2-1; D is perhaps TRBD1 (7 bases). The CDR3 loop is CATSRGGDSNEQFF. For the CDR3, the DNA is TGTGCCACCAGCAGAGGCGGGGACAGCAATGAGCAGTTCTTC. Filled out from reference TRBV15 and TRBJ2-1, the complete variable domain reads DAMVIQNPRYQVTQFGKPVTLSCSQTLNHNVMYWYQQKSSQAPKLLFHYYDKDFNNEADTPDNFQSRRPNTSFCFLDIRSPGLGDTAMYLCATSRGGDSNEQFFGPGTRLTVL.